These T cell receptor beta chains were read from a single sample in a study of shared clonotypes between healthy human individuals. This table comes from immunoSEQ multiplex PCR, and its TCRdb copy is limited to in-frame clones, with some not included. Of about 1.1 million clones listed, approximately 80% are singletons. The source material was memory CD4+ T cells from PBMCs. Receptors were obtained from a man aged 18 to 35 in good health. Some clones in this sample may be carry-over from other donors' samples. Both conserved end residues are part of each CDR3.

v_gene | CDR3aa
TRBV7-2 | CASSPLFRTRQETQYF
TRBV5-4 | CASSQGTFISYEQYF
TRBV25-1 | CASRTFGGGYEQFF
TRBV18 | CASSPKDTSEQYF
TRBV28 | CASSTPGRGDQPQHF
TRBV7-9 | CASSLGDYGIRQYF
TRBV5-1 | CASSDQTGYTGELFF
TRBV5-1 | CASSSLAGGPSNEQFF
TRBV20-1 | CSARGDEQFF
TRBV7-9 | CASSRRIQETQYF
TRBV5-1 | CASSPGTGGRNTIYF
TRBV18 | CASPGIDRGQVGTQYF
TRBV11-2 | CASRYRSGNTIYF
TRBV25-1 | CASSVGTGNERLFF
TRBV5-1 | CASSLGQSDSNQPQHF
TRBV10-3 | CATSSTQGSYEQYF
TRBV9 | CASSDRAVPTGELFF
TRBV28 | CASSFPQRESVTDTQYF